The 4 T cell receptor beta chains below were found in one sample sequenced in a study of shared clonotypes between healthy human individuals. Naive CD8 cells, CD45RO-negative and positively selected for CCR7, excluded terminally differentiated effector memory CD45RA+ cells. Clones were read by immunoSEQ multiplex PCR, and TCRdb kept only the in-frame ones, dropping some. The table shows approximately 2,200,000 clones, with 93% occurring only once. Specimen: naive CD8+ T cells from PBMCs. These receptor sequences come from a man aged 18 to 29 in good health. Some clones in this sample may be carry-over from other donors' samples.

The V and J genes are TRBV7-9 and TRBJ2-1; 13 positions agree with TRBD2. CDR1 and CDR2 from the germline V gene are SEHNR and FQNEAQ (reference sequence). V shed 5 bases, J shed 6 bases, and the junction held 16 bases outside the gene matches. The CDR3 covers 19 residues. The CDR3 sequence: CASSTGGPGTSGTTNEQFF. DNA for the CDR3: TGTGCCAGCAGCACGGGTGGGCCCGGGACTAGCGGGACAACCAATGAGCAGTTCTTC.

V gene TRBV7-9 combines with J gene TRBJ2-7; weak D call: TRBD1 (6 bases). This CDR3 contains 13 residues. The germline CDR1 and CDR2 sequences are SEHNR and FQNEAQ (reference sequence). V was pared by 3 bases and J by 5 bases, with 11 bases between. The CDR3 loop reads CASSFQGSDEQYF. CDR3 in DNA: TGTGCCAGCAGCTTTCAGGGGAGCGACGAGCAGTACTTC.

CDR3: CASREGPGTDTQYF. For the CDR3, the DNA is TGTGCCAGCCGGGAGGGCCCCGGCACAGATACGCAGTATTTT. V and J are TRBV7-7 and TRBJ2-3, with TRBD2 identical over 8 bases. The CDR3 is 14 amino acids. Germline trimming cut 8 bases from V and 1 base from J; bases unmatched to any gene: 5. The germline V gene has CDR1 SSHAT and CDR2 FNYEAQ (reference sequence).

The rearrangement uses TRBV5-1 and TRBJ2-3; 7 bases map to TRBD1. This CDR3 is built from 17 residues. With V trimmed by 3 bases and J by 4 bases, 14 bases remained unmatched. Germline lookup yields CDR1 SGHRS and CDR2 YFSETQ. The CDR3 loop is CASSSNPQGFLSDTQYF. The CDR3 DNA follows: TGCGCCAGCAGCTCCAACCCACAGGGGTTCCTCTCAGATACGCAGTATTTT.